A selection of T cell receptor beta chains follows, all from one sample in a study of blood T cell repertoires in COVID-19. Measured with immunoSEQ multiplex PCR; TCRdb has only the in-frame clones, and not every one. The sample records around 62,000 clones, approximately 85% being singletons. The sequenced sample was peripheral blood. The receptors were gathered from a man in his fifties with acute or convalescent COVID-19. Each CDR3 is given with its conserved first and last residue. A D gene is named only where the DNA matches it firmly. For some rows the clone size is stated as once, few or many, or as a class when expanded; others skip it.

V gene: TRBV19; D gene: TRBD1; clone size: NA; J gene: TRBJ2-3; CDR3 length: 15; CDR3 DNA: TGTGCCAGTGGGGCGGGACAGGGAGTTCCAGATACGCAGTATTTT; CDR3 protein: CASGAGQGVPDTQYF
V gene: TRBV11-3; D gene: NA; clone size: once; J gene: TRBJ2-5; CDR3 length: 13; CDR3 DNA: TGTGCCAGCAGCTTAGGCGGGGCGGAGACCCAGTACTTC; CDR3 protein: CASSLGGAETQYF
V gene: TRBV4-1; D gene: TRBD1; clone size: NA; J gene: TRBJ1-1; CDR3 length: 15; CDR3 DNA: TGCGCCAGCAGCCAAGATGGGGGACAGGGGACTGAAGCTTTCTTT; CDR3 protein: CASSQDGGQGTEAFF
V gene: TRBV4-2; D gene: NA; clone size: once; J gene: TRBJ2-3; CDR3 length: 16; CDR3 DNA: TGTGCCAGCAGCCAAGAAGGAGGGGGGGACGCAGATACGCAGTATTTT; CDR3 protein: CASSQEGGGDADTQYF
V gene: TRBV28; D gene: NA; clone size: NA; J gene: TRBJ1-1; CDR3 length: 18; CDR3 DNA: TGTGCCAGCAGTTTAAGTGTACTGCGCGGGGTCATGAACACTGAAGCTTTCTTT; CDR3 protein: CASSLSVLRGVMNTEAFF
V gene: TRBV11-2; D gene: TRBD1; clone size: NA; J gene: TRBJ2-7; CDR3 length: 15; CDR3 DNA: TGTGCCAGCAGCGCAAATCCGGGACAGGAGTACGAGCAGTACTTC; CDR3 protein: CASSANPGQEYEQYF
V gene: TRBV24-1; D gene: TRBD1; clone size: once; J gene: TRBJ2-1; CDR3 length: 15; CDR3 DNA: TGTGCCACCAGTGACGGGACAGGGGTGAAAAATGAGCAGTTCTTC; CDR3 protein: CATSDGTGVKNEQFF
V gene: TRBV24-1; D gene: TRBD1; clone size: NA; J gene: TRBJ2-1; CDR3 length: 14; CDR3 DNA: TGTGCCACCAGGGGGGCACAGGGGGCCGCTGAGCAGTTCTTC; CDR3 protein: CATRGAQGAAEQFF
V gene: TRBV4-1; D gene: NA; clone size: NA; J gene: TRBJ1-1; CDR3 length: 13; CDR3 DNA: TGCGCCAGCAGCCAATACAGAAACACTGAAGCTTTCTTT; CDR3 protein: CASSQYRNTEAFF
V gene: TRBV24-1; D gene: NA; clone size: NA; J gene: TRBJ1-3; CDR3 length: 17; CDR3 DNA: TGTGCCACCAGTGGAGGAACGGCTGAGTTCTCTGGAAACACCATATATTTT; CDR3 protein: CATSGGTAEFSGNTIYF
V gene: TRBV14; D gene: NA; clone size: NA; J gene: TRBJ1-1; CDR3 length: 13; CDR3 DNA: TGTGCCAGCAGCCAAGGGGAGGGTATAGAAGCTTTCTTT; CDR3 protein: CASSQGEGIEAFF
V gene: TRBV7-8; D gene: TRBD1; clone size: NA; J gene: TRBJ1-2; CDR3 length: 14; CDR3 DNA: TGTGCCAGCAGCGCAGGACAGGGGGGATATGGCTACACCTTC; CDR3 protein: CASSAGQGGYGYTF
V gene: TRBV2; D gene: NA; clone size: NA; J gene: TRBJ1-4; CDR3 length: 17; CDR3 DNA: TGTGCCAGCAGTGAAAGGGGCGGAACGTATGCTAATGAAAAACTGTTTTTT; CDR3 protein: CASSERGGTYANEKLFF
V gene: TRBV27; D gene: NA; clone size: NA; J gene: TRBJ2-1; CDR3 length: 14; CDR3 DNA: TGTGCCAGCAGTCCATCTATTATTCCCAATGAGCAGTTCTTC; CDR3 protein: CASSPSIIPNEQFF
V gene: TRBV29-1; D gene: TRBD1; clone size: NA; J gene: TRBJ1-2; CDR3 length: 13; CDR3 DNA: TGCAGCGTCCGACAGGGAGCGTACTATGGCTACACCTTC; CDR3 protein: CSVRQGAYYGYTF
V gene: TRBV13; D gene: NA; clone size: NA; J gene: TRBJ2-7; CDR3 length: 12; CDR3 DNA: TGTGCCAGCAGCTCGAACCGGGGGGAGCAGTACTTC; CDR3 protein: CASSSNRGEQYF
V gene: TRBV6-5; D gene: TRBD1; clone size: NA; J gene: TRBJ1-5; CDR3 length: 14; CDR3 DNA: TGTGCCAGCAGTACACAGGGGGCGAGTCAGCCCCAGCATTTT; CDR3 protein: CASSTQGASQPQHF
V gene: TRBV5-1; D gene: NA; clone size: few; J gene: TRBJ2-1; CDR3 length: 15; CDR3 DNA: TGCGCCAGCAGCTTGATGACAGGTGGTTCGAATGAGCAGTTCTTC; CDR3 protein: CASSLMTGGSNEQFF
V gene: TRBV15; D gene: NA; clone size: NA; J gene: TRBJ2-1; CDR3 length: 13; CDR3 DNA: TGTGCCACCAGCAGAGAGACAGCCGGTGAGCAGTTCTTC; CDR3 protein: CATSRETAGEQFF
V gene: TRBV19; D gene: TRBD1; clone size: NA; J gene: TRBJ1-6; CDR3 length: 14; CDR3 DNA: TGTGCCAGTAGGACGGGACAGAATAATTCACCCCTCCACTTT; CDR3 protein: CASRTGQNNSPLHF
V gene: TRBV15; D gene: TRBD1; clone size: NA; J gene: TRBJ1-1; CDR3 length: 15; CDR3 DNA: TGTGCCACCAGCAGAGGGACAGGCGGCGTGACTGAAGCTTTCTTT; CDR3 protein: CATSRGTGGVTEAFF
V gene: TRBV29-1; D gene: NA; clone size: NA; J gene: TRBJ2-3; CDR3 length: 12; CDR3 DNA: TGCAGCGTTCTTAAAGCCGCAGATACGCAGTATTTT; CDR3 protein: CSVLKAADTQYF
V gene: TRBV12-3/TRBV12-4; D gene: TRBD1; clone size: NA; J gene: TRBJ2-7; CDR3 length: 13; CDR3 DNA: TGTGCCAGCAGCTTATCGGGACAGGGAGAGCAGTACTTC; CDR3 protein: CASSLSGQGEQYF
V gene: TRBV9; D gene: NA; clone size: many; J gene: TRBJ2-2; CDR3 length: 14; CDR3 DNA: TGTGCCAGCAGCTTAACAGGGAACACCGGGGAGCTGTTTTTT; CDR3 protein: CASSLTGNTGELFF